The rows below give T cell receptor beta chains drawn from one sample of a study of T cells after yellow fever vaccination. Each CDR3 protein is one row after TCRdb ran MiXCR on the 5' RACE reads. The table lists some 340,000 distinct CDR3 sequences, roughly 10% of them singletons. Sequencing was performed on CD4+ T cells sorted from PBMCs, taken 45 days after the yellow fever booster vaccination. The receptors originated from a young man who received the YFV17D yellow fever vaccine. Each CDR3 is given without its conserved first and last residue. The size of a clone is reported for some rows only, either as once, few or many, or as a class for expanded clones.

abundance,v_gene,len,CDR3aa
.,TRBV12-3/TRBV12-4,14,ASSLAGQGGHSPLH
few,TRBV6-5,11,ASSAGTPEKLF
few,TRBV5-8,15,ASSLWPGVRRYQPQH
many,TRBV18,12,ASSPGFRDQPQH
many,TRBV7-3,12,ASSLNTSPDTQY
.,TRBV11-2,13,ASSLYRAGANVLT
.,TRBV29-1,11,SAKGAFITEAF
.,TRBV7-2,15,ASSFPLQGPKNTEAF
many,TRBV4-3,13,ASSQAGAPPATQY
medium-sized,TRBV5-1,9,ASSLQETQY
few,TRBV3-1,13,ASSPVGTGGLGYT
.,TRBV20-1,12,SAIDGGSTDTQY
.,TRBV7-8,12,ASSLTGSDYGYT
few,TRBV20-1,12,SAREGGTNTEAF
.,TRBV11-2,12,ASSSIRDTYTQY
few,TRBV6-2/TRBV6-3,14,ASSSRGQGVTDTQY
many,TRBV3-1,13,ASSHLRGGQETQY
.,TRBV24-1,10,ATSVGRQPQH
many,TRBV29-1,13,SVGRGGSSYNEQF
.,TRBV3-2,18,ASSQERQGATICGANVLT
few,TRBV7-2,12,ASSVDGAYNEQF
many,TRBV4-2,12,ASSQDRDGAEAF
many,TRBV5-1,13,ASSLRAGQGNGYT
.,TRBV30,12,AWSNQGGTGELF
.,TRBV28,11,ASRTQGGDTQY
few,TRBV18,13,ASSPGQGHTGELF
.,TRBV6-1,13,AARGGSGSGNTIY
few,TRBV6-6,10,ASREWTGELF
.,TRBV7-9,10,ASSPVRQPQH
many,TRBV5-6,14,ASSLYGLAGGRTQY
few,TRBV7-3,11,ASSLRAGQPQH
many,TRBV4-1,19,ASSHPDGRAPGGGGTDTQY
few,TRBV10-3,11,AISESTSDTQY
.,TRBV6-7,16,ASSTKQGARQTNEKLF
few,TRBV7-2,12,ASSQTRTTGELF
.,TRBV10-3,11,AISMSGVVEQF
many,TRBV12-3/TRBV12-4,12,ASRLDRGTYEQY
.,TRBV7-9,13,ASSLYVNSGNTIY
few,TRBV3-1,13,ASRLAGGPSNEQF
many,TRBV4-3,14,ASSRRDGLMNTEAF
few,TRBV4-2,12,ASSQGATDYGYT
few,TRBV29-1,11,SVQFSGANVLT
.,TRBV21-1,15,ASSPGTSGGAVDTQY
.,TRBV2,10,ASRTDQGPQH